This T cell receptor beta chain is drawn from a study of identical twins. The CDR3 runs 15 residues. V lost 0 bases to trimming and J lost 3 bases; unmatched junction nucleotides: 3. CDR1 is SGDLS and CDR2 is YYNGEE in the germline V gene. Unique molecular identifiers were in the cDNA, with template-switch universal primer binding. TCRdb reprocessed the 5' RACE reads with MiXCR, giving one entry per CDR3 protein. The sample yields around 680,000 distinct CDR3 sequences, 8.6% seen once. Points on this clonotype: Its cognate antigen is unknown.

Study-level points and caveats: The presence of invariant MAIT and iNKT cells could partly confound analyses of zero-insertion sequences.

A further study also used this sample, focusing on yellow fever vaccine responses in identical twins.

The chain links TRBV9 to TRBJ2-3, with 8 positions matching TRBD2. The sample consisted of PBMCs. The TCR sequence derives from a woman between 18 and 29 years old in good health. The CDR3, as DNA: TGTGCCAGCAGCGTAGCCAGCGGGGGTACAGATACGCAGTATTTT. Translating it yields CASSVASGGTDTQYF.